Presented here are 22 T cell receptor beta chains from one specimen sequenced in a study of T cell changes during pregnancy in multiple sclerosis. Sequencing was performed with immunoSEQ multiplex PCR; in TCRdb, only in-frame clones are kept and a portion is missing. In the table there are about 28,000 clones, about 85% of which are singletons. The source was CD8+ T cells from peripheral blood mononuclear cells, collected after pregnancy. The receptor source for this set is a female donor with multiple sclerosis, enrolled in a pregnancy study.

The chain carries TRBV2 and TRBJ2-1; the match to TRBD2 covers 10 bases. The V gene end was trimmed by 9 bases and the J gene end by 7 bases; junction bases not matched to a gene: 9. The CDR3 consists of 14 residues. In germline, CDR1 is SNHLY, CDR2 FYNNEI. The DNA for the CDR3 is TGTGCCAGGAGGAGCGGGGGGGGGTTGAATGAGCAGTTCTTC. Protein product: CARRSGGGLNEQFF.

The V call is TRBV15, the J call TRBJ1-5; 7 bases agree with TRBD1. Unmatched junction bases numbered 2, after V lost 5 bases and J lost 4 bases. Germline CDR1 reads LNHNV; CDR2 reads YYDKDF (reference sequence). CDR3 length equals 13 residues. This CDR3 is CATSRDRNQPQHF. CDR3 DNA: TGTGCCACCAGCCGGGACAGAAATCAGCCCCAGCATTTT.

The chain links TRBV9 to TRBJ2-1; TRBD1 matches at 7 bases. With 5 bases clipped from V and 5 bases from J, the junction kept 4 bases outside the gene matches. CDR3 length: 13 residues. The germline V gene encodes CDR1 SGDLS and CDR2 YYNGEE. The CDR3 protein is CASRGTGDNEQFF. The CDR3 nucleotides are TGTGCCAGCAGGGGAACAGGGGACAATGAGCAGTTCTTC.

This rearrangement joins TRBV18 to TRBJ1-6; TRBD1 matches at 7 bases. Germline-derived CDR1 and CDR2 are KGHSH and LQKENI. The V gene end was trimmed by 3 bases and the J gene end by 0 bases; junction bases not matched to a gene: 8. There are 18 residues in the CDR3. As DNA, the CDR3 is TGTGCCAGCTCACCTGGACAGGCTCCACCCTCCTATAATTCACCCCTCCACTTT. Its translation: CASSPGQAPPSYNSPLHF.

This clone was seen a single time. The rearrangement joins TRBV7-9 to TRBJ1-1; D remains unclear. The germline CDR1 and CDR2 sequences are SEHNR and FQNEAQ (reference sequence). Deletions cut 0 bases from V and 10 bases from J, with 12 bases between. This CDR3 has 13 amino acids. The CDR3 bases are TGTGCCAGCAGCTTAGCAAGATCAGAGGGAGCTTTCTTT. Its translation is CASSLARSEGAFF.

At least ten counts were recorded for this clone. The chain couples TRBV27 to TRBJ1-2, with TRBD1 identical over 7 bases. Unmatched junction bases numbered 10, after V lost 3 bases and J lost 6 bases. CDR1 and CDR2 (germline): MNHEY, SMNVEV (reference sequence). CDR3 size: 15 residues. CDR3 in amino acids: CASSFIQGGQDGYTF. DNA for the CDR3: TGTGCCAGCAGTTTCATTCAGGGGGGTCAGGATGGCTACACCTTC.

This sequence joins TRBV9 and TRBJ1-2; the match to TRBD1 covers 9 bases. This CDR3 comprises 18 residues. CDR1 is SGDLS and CDR2 is YYNGEE in the germline V gene. V lost 6 bases and J lost 7; bases outside the gene matches: 22. CDR3 amino acids: CASTLSPGTGPLAVGYTF. Written as DNA, the CDR3 is TGTGCCAGCACCCTTAGTCCCGGGACAGGGCCCCTCGCTGTTGGCTACACCTTC.

The chain carries TRBV19 and TRBJ1-2; D perhaps matches TRBD1 (6 bases). V was pared by 7 bases and J by 5 bases, with 14 bases between. The CDR3 covers 13 residues. Germline-derived CDR1 and CDR2 are LNHDA and SQIVND (reference sequence). In DNA, the CDR3 is TGTGCCAGTACCCCCGGGGACAAATATGGCTACACCTTC. Translated: CASTPGDKYGYTF.

This clone was counted once. The gene calls are TRBV30 and TRBJ2-7; 7 bases are a match to TRBD1. The length of the CDR3 is 13 residues. With 0 bases clipped from V and 6 bases from J, the junction kept 5 bases outside the gene matches. Germline V gene lookup returns CDR1 GTSNPN and CDR2 SVGIG (reference sequence). CDR3 sequence (DNA): TGTGCCTGGAGTGTACAGGGGCCCATCGAGCAGTACTTC. It codes for CAWSVQGPIEQYF.

Ten or more counts support this clone. J is TRBJ1-6 and V is TRBV6-1; 9 positions match TRBD1. V shed 4 bases, J shed 5 bases, and the junction held 0 bases outside the gene matches. CDR3 length equals 14 residues. Per the germline V gene, CDR1 is MNHNS and CDR2 is SASEGT. The CDR3, as DNA: TGTGCCAGCAGTGGGACAGGGGATAATTCACCCCTCCACTTT. Its protein is CASSGTGDNSPLHF.

Only a few counts were recorded for this clone. The J gene is TRBJ1-1, the V gene TRBV19; the D is unclear. CDR3 length: 14 residues. The germline V and J ends were trimmed by 10 bases and 3 bases, with 18 bases remaining between them. CDR1 is LNHDA and CDR2 is SQIVND in the germline V gene (reference sequence). The CDR3 nucleotides read TGTGCCACTAAGTCCCACGAGTGGTACACTGAAGCTTTCTTT. It codes for CATKSHEWYTEAFF. Full variable domain (missing parts from reference TRBV19 and TRBJ1-1): DGGITQSPKYLFRKEGQNVTLSCEQNLNHDAMYWYRQDPGQGLRLIYYSQIVNDFQKGDIAEGYSVSREKKESFPLTVTSAQKNPTAFYLCATKSHEWYTEAFFGQGTRLTVV.

This clone has just a few counts. The chain is built from TRBV5-1 and TRBJ2-4, with 8 bases that match TRBD1. Per germline, CDR1 SGHRS and CDR2 YFSETQ. V was clipped by 4 bases and J by 8 bases; unmatched bases: 11. This CDR3 has 15 amino acids. The DNA of the CDR3 is TGCGCCAGCAGCCACACGACAGGGGACGTTGACATTCAGTACTTC. Amino acid sequence: CASSHTTGDVDIQYF.

The chain couples TRBV6-1 to TRBJ2-7; a weak D match, TRBD1 (5 bases). The CDR3 totals 14 residues. Deletions cut 1 base from V and 1 base from J, with 8 bases between. Germline V lookup: CDR1 MNHNS, CDR2 SASEGT. CDR3 DNA: TGTGCCAGCAGTGAAGAGGACACATCCTACGAGCAGTACTTC. Amino acid sequence: CASSEEDTSYEQYF.

The chain uses TRBV2 and TRBJ1-5, with a possible D match to TRBD1 (5 bases). Germline lookup yields CDR1 SNHLY and CDR2 FYNNEI. V was clipped by 3 bases and J by 0 bases, with 12 bases between them. CDR3 size: 16 residues. Here the CDR3 DNA reads TGTGCCAGCAGTGACCAGGACACCCATAGCAATCAGCCCCAGCATTTT. It is translated as CASSDQDTHSNQPQHF.

The CDR3 DNA sequence: TGTGCCAGCAGCGAAACACGACTGAACACCGGGGAGCTGTTTTTT. Its protein is CASSETRLNTGELFF. The chain has TRBV7-9 and TRBJ2-2; D gene ambiguous. Germline values: CDR1 SEHNR, CDR2 FQNEAQ (reference sequence). The CDR3 spans 15 residues. V lost 5 bases to trimming and J lost 1 base, with 11 bases between them.

The gene calls are TRBV10-1 and TRBJ2-1, with 8 bases matching TRBD2. The CDR3 is made up of 14 amino acids. Germline V lookup: CDR1 WNHNN, CDR2 SYGVQD (reference sequence). V lost 6 bases to trimming and J lost 15 bases; unmatched junction nucleotides: 16. The DNA of the CDR3 is TGCGCCAGCAGCGTCTCCATTGATAGCGGGAATCTGTTCTTC. Protein sequence: CASSVSIDSGNLFF.

The V and J genes are TRBV10-2 and TRBJ2-7; D possibly corresponds to TRBD2 (7 bases). The CDR3 has 16 residues. Trimming cost V 3 bases and J 8 bases, with 23 bases left between them. Germline CDR1 WSHSY, CDR2 SAAADI. DNA for the CDR3: TGCGCCAGCAGTGACGACATAGCGTGGGGGGGGACAAAGCAGTACTTC. This translates into CASSDDIAWGGTKQYF.

The chain is built from TRBV13 and TRBJ1-2; TRBD1 aligns across 7 bases. The CDR3 is 16 amino acids. In germline, CDR1 is PRHDT, CDR2 FYEKMQ (reference sequence). Trimming removed 2 bases from V and 3 bases from J; junction bases left unmatched: 9. CDR3: CASSLNPDRVDYGYTF. The CDR3 DNA follows: TGTGCCAGCAGCTTAAACCCCGACAGGGTGGACTATGGCTACACCTTC.

The chain has TRBV10-3 and TRBJ2-7; D possibly corresponds to TRBD2 (5 bases). This CDR3 spans 14 amino acids. Trimming took 6 bases from V and 3 from J, leaving 15 bases between them. Germline CDR1 is ENHRY and CDR2 is SYGVKD. Here the CDR3 DNA reads TGTGCCATCAGGAAGGACGGGATGCTCTACGAGCAGTACTTC. Amino acids: CAIRKDGMLYEQYF.

A few counts support this clone. J is TRBJ1-6 and V is TRBV6-1; 10 nucleotides line up with TRBD1. The J segment lost 10 bases and the V segment lost 2 bases, leaving 8 bases of the junction unmatched. Germline CDR1 reads MNHNS; CDR2 reads SASEGT. The CDR3 consists of 16 residues. DNA of the CDR3: TGTGCCAGCAGTGAACTCGCGGGGACAGGGGTGTCACCCCTCCACTTT. Translation: CASSELAGTGVSPLHF.

This clone has a handful of counts. The chain combines TRBV7-2 with TRBJ2-7; 7 nucleotides match TRBD1. CDR1 and CDR2 (germline): SGHTA, FQGNSA. The V segment lost 2 bases and the J segment 6 bases; nucleotides outside the gene matches: 4. The CDR3 contains 13 residues. The CDR3 DNA is TGTGCCAGCAGCTTATTAACAGGGGTCGAGCAGTACTTC. This gives the protein CASSLLTGVEQYF.

The chain has TRBV5-1 and TRBJ2-3, with 9 nucleotides matching TRBD1. Germline assignment: CDR1 SGHRS and CDR2 YFSETQ. This CDR3 comprises 15 residues. Losses at the gene ends were 3 bases for V and 6 bases for J; bases not matched to a gene: 8. The CDR3 DNA sequence: TGCGCCAGCAGCTCCGGGACAGGGCGGTGGGATACGCAGTATTTT. Its protein is CASSSGTGRWDTQYF.